This entry lists 25 T cell receptor beta chains sequenced from one sample in a study of multiple sclerosis patients with progressive multifocal leukoencephalopathy. Generated by immunoSEQ multiplex PCR, the TCRdb table keeps only in-frame clones and is missing some. The sample includes about 32,000 clones, roughly 86% of them seen just once. Time point in this sample: time of PML onset. Sequencing used PBMCs, obtained from a patient treated with natalizumab. The receptors originated from a woman aged 40 to 55 with progressive multifocal leukoencephalopathy.

This rearrangement joins TRBV11-3 to TRBJ2-1; D is perhaps TRBD2 (6 bases). Looked up from germline, CDR1 is SGHNT and CDR2 is YENEEA. V was trimmed by 5 bases and J by 8 bases, leaving 10 bases between them. CDR3 size: 12 residues. CDR3 DNA: TGTGCCAGCAGCCCGACTAGAGATGAGCAGTTCTTC. Translating gives CASSPTRDEQFF.

The gene calls are TRBV5-4 and TRBJ2-1; possible D gene TRBD2, 5 bases. Trimming removed 0 bases from V and 7 bases from J, with 11 bases in between. Germline-derived CDR1 and CDR2 are SGHNT and YYREEE (reference sequence). This CDR3 spans 14 amino acids. This CDR3 reads CASSLVSERNEQFF. The DNA for the CDR3 is TGTGCCAGCAGCTTGGTTTCAGAGCGGAATGAGCAGTTCTTC.

The chain has TRBV7-2 and TRBJ2-2; D is unclear. The germline gives CDR1 SGHTA, CDR2 FQGNSA. V was shortened by 3 bases and J by 1 base, with 9 bases between the two germline ends. There are 15 residues in the CDR3. CDR3 protein: CASSFMWGNTGELFF. The CDR3 coding sequence is TGTGCCAGCAGCTTTATGTGGGGGAACACCGGGGAGCTGTTTTTT.

The chain has TRBV7-3 and TRBJ2-1; either TRBD1 or TRBD2 may supply D (5 bases each). The CDR3 extends over 19 amino acids. Trimming took 3 bases from V and 0 from J, leaving 21 bases between them. The germline CDR1 and CDR2 sequences are SGHTA and FQGTGA. For the CDR3, the DNA is TGTGCCAGCAGCTTGGGACGGACCCTTGGTGCGAGCTCCTACAATGAGCAGTTCTTC. Its translation is CASSLGRTLGASSYNEQFF. The full variable domain, its missing parts supplied by reference TRBV7-3 and TRBJ2-1, is GAGVSQTPSNKVTEKGKYVELRCDPISGHTALYWYRQSLGQGPEFLIYFQGTGAADDSGLPNDRFFAVRPEGSVSTLKIQRTERGDSAVYLCASSLGRTLGASSYNEQFFGPGTRLTVL.

The chain uses TRBV12-5 and TRBJ2-3, with a weak D call TRBD2 (7 bases). With 0 bases removed from V and 4 bases from J, the gap between germline ends came to 17 bases. Germline lookup yields CDR1 LGHNT and CDR2 FRNRAP. The CDR3 is 17 residues long. The CDR3 DNA reads TGTGCTAGTGGTTTGGTATTAGGGAGGGGGAGGTCAGATACGCAGTATTTT. Translated: CASGLVLGRGRSDTQYF.

The rearrangement links TRBV19 to TRBJ1-5; D is uncertain. The germline CDR1 and CDR2 sequences are LNHDA and SQIVND (reference sequence). V lost 3 bases and J lost 3, with 21 bases in between. This CDR3 has 18 residues. The CDR3 protein is CASSILFPVTVHNQPQHF. The CDR3 DNA follows: TGTGCCAGTAGTATCCTCTTCCCTGTTACAGTACACAATCAGCCCCAGCATTTT.

V gene TRBV4-1 combines with J gene TRBJ1-1; no definite D call. The CDR3 sequence is 13 residues long. CDR1 is MGHRA, CDR2 YSYEKL, per germline. The V end was cut by 0 bases, the J end by 3 bases, with 5 bases between. For the CDR3, the DNA is TGCGCCAGCAGCCAAGACGAGTACACTGAAGCTTTCTTT. Residues: CASSQDEYTEAFF.

The rearrangement uses TRBV27 and TRBJ2-2; D is ambiguous. This CDR3 is built from 12 residues. The V end was cut by 2 bases, the J end by 5 bases, with 3 bases between. Per germline, CDR1 MNHEY and CDR2 SMNVEV (reference sequence). For the CDR3, the DNA is TGTGCCAGCAGTTTAAGAACCGGGGAGCTGTTTTTT. This sequence encodes CASSLRTGELFF.

This clone appeared a single time. V is TRBV5-1 and J is TRBJ2-5; the D call may be TRBD1 or TRBD2 (6 bases each). TRBJ2-7 explains the end of the DNA better; the J call may be wrong. This CDR3 is 15 amino acids long. Germline CDR1 SGHRS, CDR2 YFSETQ. The CDR3 spells CASSFAVGGGYEQYF. The DNA for the CDR3 is TGCGCCAGCAGCTTTGCCGTGGGGGGCGGATACGAGCAGTACTTC.

This clone has a single count. The genes are TRBV4-1 and TRBJ1-5; TRBD1 matches 8 bases. CDR1 is MGHRA, CDR2 YSYEKL, per germline. Trimming took 5 bases from V and 6 from J; bases not matched to a gene: 9. The CDR3 contains 15 residues. DNA of the CDR3: TGCGCCAGCAGCTATTCTCCAGGGGGCGGTCAGCCCCAGCATTTT. It is translated as CASSYSPGGGQPQHF.

The rearrangement joins TRBV9 to TRBJ1-1; 9 bases line up with TRBD1. The CDR3 length is 16 residues. Germline V CDR1 and CDR2: SGDLS, YYNGEE. The junction had 8 bases not matched to a gene; V was cut back by 4 bases and J by 1 base. The CDR3 spells CASSFRQGVPNTEAFF. As DNA, the CDR3 is TGTGCCAGCAGCTTCCGACAGGGGGTCCCGAACACTGAAGCTTTCTTT.

The chain uses TRBV14 and TRBJ1-2, with a weak D call TRBD1 (6 bases). The germline V gene encodes CDR1 SGHDN and CDR2 FVKESK. Trimming left V 1 base short and J 8 bases short, with 11 bases between. The CDR3 covers 13 residues. As DNA, the CDR3 is TGTGCCAGCAGCCAAGTGTTAGGGGGAGGCTACACCTTC. Its translation is CASSQVLGGGYTF.

The V gene is TRBV2, the J gene TRBJ1-6; the D is unclear. Looked up from germline, CDR1 is SNHLY and CDR2 is FYNNEI. Trimming took off 9 bases at V and 9 bases at J, with 3 bases between the two ends. This CDR3 has 9 amino acids. CDR3 nucleotides: TGTGCCAGGGGTTCACCCCTCCACTTT. Its protein is CARGSPLHF.

This sequence joins TRBV6-5 and TRBJ1-5, with 7 bases lining up with TRBD1. Germline assignment: CDR1 MNHEY and CDR2 SVGAGI. Trimming took 5 bases from V and 2 from J; bases not matched to a gene: 6. The CDR3 contains 15 residues. CDR3 sequence: CASSKQGFGNQPQHF. Here the CDR3 DNA reads TGTGCCAGCAGTAAACAGGGGTTTGGCAATCAGCCCCAGCATTTT.

The rearrangement links TRBV6-5 to TRBJ2-7; 8 bases agree with TRBD2. The CDR3 loop spans 15 amino acids. Per the germline V gene, CDR1 is MNHEY and CDR2 is SVGAGI. The J segment lost 0 bases and the V segment lost 6 bases, leaving 7 bases of the junction unmatched. The CDR3 DNA follows: TGTGCCAGCAGCACGCCGCGGGGGGTCTCCTACGAGCAGTACTTC. This sequence encodes CASSTPRGVSYEQYF.

V and J are TRBV4-3 and TRBJ1-6, with D hard to call. CDR1 and CDR2 from the germline V gene are LGHNA and YSLEER. The CDR3 sequence is 14 residues long. V was cut by 1 base and J by 6 bases, with 7 bases left in between. The DNA for the CDR3 is TGCGCCAGCAGCCAAGTGAAGAGTAATTCACCCCTCCACTTT. Protein sequence: CASSQVKSNSPLHF.

This chain uses TRBV6-5 with TRBJ2-2; the D is unclear. The CDR3 covers 13 residues. CDR1 is MNHEY, CDR2 SVGAGI, per germline. The ends were cut back, 3 bases at V and 4 bases at J, with 6 bases in the middle. The CDR3 protein is CASSYSGTGELFF. CDR3 bases: TGTGCCAGCAGTTATTCAGGCACCGGGGAGCTGTTTTTT.

In its sample, this clone was seen a few times. The chain couples TRBV10-3 to TRBJ2-1; 9 nucleotides align to TRBD1. This CDR3 has 14 amino acids. The junction had 8 bases not matched to a gene; V was cut back by 10 bases and J by 4 bases. Germline lookup yields CDR1 ENHRY and CDR2 SYGVKD. CDR3 sequence: CATDRGDFYNEQFF. CDR3 DNA sequence: TGTGCCACAGACAGGGGGGATTTTTACAATGAGCAGTTCTTC.

This clone was seen a handful of times. This chain connects TRBV18 to TRBJ1-4; tentative D call: TRBD1 (5 bases). This CDR3 has 14 amino acids. Trimming pared 2 bases from V and 7 bases from J, leaving 11 bases between. CDR1 and CDR2 from the germline V gene are KGHSH and LQKENI. CDR3 DNA sequence: TGTGCCAGCTCACCAAGGGTAGGGGTTGAAAAACTGTTTTTT. This gives the protein CASSPRVGVEKLFF.

V is TRBV2 and J is TRBJ1-6, with D maybe TRBD1 (5 bases). The CDR3 is 15 amino acids. Trimming took off 3 bases at V and 5 bases at J, with 11 bases between the two ends. Germline lookup yields CDR1 SNHLY and CDR2 FYNNEI. CDR3 in DNA: TGTGCCAGCAGTGACACAGGCCGGGATAATTCACCCCTCCACTTT. It specifies CASSDTGRDNSPLHF.

J is TRBJ1-5 and V is TRBV19; the D is unclear. This CDR3 comprises 12 residues. V lost 3 bases and J lost 2, with 2 bases in between. Germline CDR1 and CDR2: LNHDA and SQIVND (reference sequence). The CDR3 reads CASSMRNQPQHF. CDR3 coding DNA: TGTGCCAGTAGTATGCGCAATCAGCCCCAGCATTTT.

V and J are TRBV5-1 and TRBJ2-1, with D perhaps TRBD1 or TRBD2 (6 bases each). This CDR3 region has 15 residues. Germline V lookup: CDR1 SGHRS, CDR2 YFSETQ. V dropped 0 bases and J dropped 4 bases, with 11 bases sitting between them. The CDR3 sequence is CASSLAGALYNEQFF. In nucleotides, the CDR3 is TGCGCCAGCAGCTTGGCGGGGGCCCTTTACAATGAGCAGTTCTTC.

The V and J genes are TRBV11-3 and TRBJ1-1; the D gene is possibly TRBD1 (5 bases). Per germline, CDR1 SGHNT and CDR2 YENEEA. CDR3 size: 11 residues. Deletions cut 6 bases from V and 11 bases from J, with 13 bases between. Here the CDR3 DNA reads TGTGCCAGCAGTCTGGCGGGGCGGGCTTTCTTT. It translates to CASSLAGRAFF.

Written as DNA, the CDR3 is TGTGCCAGCTCACCGATTCGAAGCCCTTCTCTGGGGGGGAAGGATGGCTACACCTTC. Translated, it gives CASSPIRSPSLGGKDGYTF. The V call is TRBV18, the J call TRBJ1-2, with D tentatively TRBD1 (5 bases). Trimming took 3 bases from V and 6 from J, leaving 29 bases between them. This CDR3 comprises 19 residues. The germline V gene encodes CDR1 KGHSH and CDR2 LQKENI.

CDR3 in amino acids: CASSLEADTEAFF. CDR3 DNA: TGTGCCAGCAGTTTAGAGGCGGACACTGAAGCTTTCTTT. The chain joins TRBV28 to TRBJ1-1; D gene uncertain. The CDR3 sequence is 13 residues long. V lost 2 bases to trimming and J lost 3 bases, with 7 bases between them. Germline values: CDR1 MDHEN, CDR2 SYDVKM.